This TCR beta chain was recorded in a study of blood T cell repertoires in COVID-19. Study-level information: From the United States, Italy and Spain came samples of acute and convalescent COVID-19. Sources were T cells, B-cell-depleted T cells, or PBMCs; the material itself was cDNA or gDNA.

Authors' methods: Nucleated cell number was recorded as an estimate derived from reference gene primer amplification. Assay used: immunoSEQ multiplex PCR; TCRdb lists only in-frame clones, some missing. V, J and clone size are taken as reported in that table, and D and trimming were inferred from the DNA itself. This sample has 400,000 or so clones, with about 88% found just once. The V and J ends lost 0 bases and 2 bases, in that order; junction bases with no gene match: 8. Germline V gives CDR1 LNHDA, CDR2 SQIVND (reference sequence). The CDR3 spans 18 residues. The sample comprised peripheral blood. The source of this sequence is a human donor in a cohort sampled during active COVID-19. The chain employs TRBV19 and TRBJ2-1; TRBD1 matches 9 bases. The CDR3 reads CASSIDRGGQGTYNEQFF. The CDR3 nucleotides are TGTGCCAGTAGTATAGATCGTGGGGGACAGGGAACCTACAATGAGCAGTTCTTC.